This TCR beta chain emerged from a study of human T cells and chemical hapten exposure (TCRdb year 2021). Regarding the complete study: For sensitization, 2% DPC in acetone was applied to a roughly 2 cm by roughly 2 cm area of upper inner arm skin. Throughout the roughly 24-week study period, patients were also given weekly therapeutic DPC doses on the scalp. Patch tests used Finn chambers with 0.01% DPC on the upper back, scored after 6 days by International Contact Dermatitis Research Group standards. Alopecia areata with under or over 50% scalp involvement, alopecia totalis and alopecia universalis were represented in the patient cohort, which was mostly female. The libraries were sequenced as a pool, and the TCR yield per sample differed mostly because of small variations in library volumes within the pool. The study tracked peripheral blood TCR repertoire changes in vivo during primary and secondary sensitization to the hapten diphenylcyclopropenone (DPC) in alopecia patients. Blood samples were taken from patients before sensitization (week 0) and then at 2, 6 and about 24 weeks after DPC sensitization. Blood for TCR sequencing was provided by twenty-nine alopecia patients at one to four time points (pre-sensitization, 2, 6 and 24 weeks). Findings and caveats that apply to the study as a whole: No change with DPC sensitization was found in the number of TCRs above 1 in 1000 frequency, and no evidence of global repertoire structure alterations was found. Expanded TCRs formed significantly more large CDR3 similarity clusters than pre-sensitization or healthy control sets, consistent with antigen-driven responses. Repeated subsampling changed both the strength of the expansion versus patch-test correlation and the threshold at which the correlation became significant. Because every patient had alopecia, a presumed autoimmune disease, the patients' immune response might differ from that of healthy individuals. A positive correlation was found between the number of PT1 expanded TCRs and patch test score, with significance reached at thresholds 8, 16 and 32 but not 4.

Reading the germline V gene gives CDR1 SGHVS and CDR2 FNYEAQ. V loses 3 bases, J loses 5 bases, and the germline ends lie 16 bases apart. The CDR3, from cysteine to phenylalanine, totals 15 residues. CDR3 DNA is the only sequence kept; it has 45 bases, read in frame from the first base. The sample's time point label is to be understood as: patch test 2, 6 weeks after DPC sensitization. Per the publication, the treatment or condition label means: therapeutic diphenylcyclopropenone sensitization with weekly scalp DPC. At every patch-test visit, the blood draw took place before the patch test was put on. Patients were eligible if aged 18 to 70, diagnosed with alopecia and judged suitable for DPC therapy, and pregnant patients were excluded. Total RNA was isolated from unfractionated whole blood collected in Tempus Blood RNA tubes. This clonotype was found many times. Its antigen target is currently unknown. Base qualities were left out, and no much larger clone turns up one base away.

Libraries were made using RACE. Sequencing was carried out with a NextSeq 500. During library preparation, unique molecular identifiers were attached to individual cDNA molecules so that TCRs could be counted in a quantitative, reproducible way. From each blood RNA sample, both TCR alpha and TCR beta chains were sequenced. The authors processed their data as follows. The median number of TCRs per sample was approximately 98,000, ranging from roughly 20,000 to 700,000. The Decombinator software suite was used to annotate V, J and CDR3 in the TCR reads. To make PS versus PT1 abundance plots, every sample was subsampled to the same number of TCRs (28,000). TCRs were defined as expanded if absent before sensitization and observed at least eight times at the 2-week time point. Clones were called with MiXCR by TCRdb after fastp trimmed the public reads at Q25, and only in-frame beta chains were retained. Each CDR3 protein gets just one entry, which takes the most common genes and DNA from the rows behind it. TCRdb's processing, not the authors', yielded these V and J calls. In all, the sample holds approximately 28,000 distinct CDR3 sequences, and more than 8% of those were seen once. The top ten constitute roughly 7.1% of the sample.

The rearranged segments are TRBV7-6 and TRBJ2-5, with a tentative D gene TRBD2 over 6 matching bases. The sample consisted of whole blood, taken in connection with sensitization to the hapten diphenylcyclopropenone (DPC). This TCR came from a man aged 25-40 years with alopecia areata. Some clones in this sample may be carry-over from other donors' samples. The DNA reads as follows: TGTGCCAGCAGCTTGATACTAGCTCCTCGTGAGACCCAGTACTTC. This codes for CASSLILAPRETQYF.